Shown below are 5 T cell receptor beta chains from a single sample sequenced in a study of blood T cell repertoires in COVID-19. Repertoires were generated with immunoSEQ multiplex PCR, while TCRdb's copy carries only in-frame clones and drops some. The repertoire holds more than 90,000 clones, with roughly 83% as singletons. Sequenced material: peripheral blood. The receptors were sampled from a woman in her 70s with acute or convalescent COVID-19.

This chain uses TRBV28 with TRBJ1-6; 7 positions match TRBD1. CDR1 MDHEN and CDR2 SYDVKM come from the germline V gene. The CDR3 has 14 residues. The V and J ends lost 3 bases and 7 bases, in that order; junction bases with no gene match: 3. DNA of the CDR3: TGTGCCAGCAGTTTCGCAGGGGGGAATTCACCCCTCCACTTT. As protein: CASSFAGGNSPLHF. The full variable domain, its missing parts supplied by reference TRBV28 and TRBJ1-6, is DVKVTQSSRYLVKRTGEKVFLECVQDMDHENMFWYRQDPGLGLRLIYFSYDVKMKEKGDIPEGYSVSREKKERFSLILESASTNQTSMYLCASSFAGGNSPLHFGNGTRLTVT.

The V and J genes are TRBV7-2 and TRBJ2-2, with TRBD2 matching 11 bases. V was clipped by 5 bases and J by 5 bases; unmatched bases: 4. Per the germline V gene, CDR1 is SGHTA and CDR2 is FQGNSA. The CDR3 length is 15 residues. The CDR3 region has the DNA TGTGCCAGCAGCCTTAGGACTAGCGGGACCGGGGAGCTGTTTTTT. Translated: CASSLRTSGTGELFF.

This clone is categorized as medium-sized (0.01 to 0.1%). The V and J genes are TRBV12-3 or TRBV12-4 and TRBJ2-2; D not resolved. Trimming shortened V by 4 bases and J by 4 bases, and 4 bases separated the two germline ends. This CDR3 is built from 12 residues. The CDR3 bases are TGTGCCAGCAGTTACGGCACCGGGGAGCTGTTTTTT. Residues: CASSYGTGELFF.

This chain's CDR3 is CASSQDTVKKETQYF. The CDR3, as DNA: TGTGCCAGCAGCCAAGATACGGTCAAGAAGGAGACCCAGTACTTC. This rearrangement joins TRBV3-1 (or the pseudogene TRBV3-2) to TRBJ2-5; D remains ambiguous. CDR1 is LGHDT, CDR2 YNNKEL, per germline (reference sequence). Trimming left V 0 bases short and J 5 bases short, with 13 bases between. The CDR3 contains 15 residues.

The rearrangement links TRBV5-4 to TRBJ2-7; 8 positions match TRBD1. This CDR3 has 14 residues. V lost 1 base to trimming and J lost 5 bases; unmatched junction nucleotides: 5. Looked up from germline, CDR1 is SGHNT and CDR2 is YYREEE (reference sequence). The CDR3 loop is CASSLRGTGNEQYF. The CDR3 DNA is TGTGCCAGCAGCTTGCGGGGGACAGGTAACGAGCAGTACTTC.